The 22 T cell receptor beta chains below were found in one sample sequenced in a study of CD8+CD57+ T cells in acquired aplastic anemia. The template for TCR beta VDJ and CDR3 sequence profiling was genomic DNA. TCRdb redid the calling of the reads with MiXCR, one entry per CDR3 protein. The sample yields around 180,000 distinct CDR3 sequences, 50% to 75% seen once. The material sequenced was sorted CD4+, CD8+, or CD8+CD57+ T cells (not recorded which) from PBMCs. The receptor set was obtained from a human donor in good health.

Points on this clonotype: A read error may account for a junction end that differs from germline. This chain uses TRBV11-2 with TRBJ2-7, with a weak D call TRBD2 (5 bases). CDR1 and CDR2 (germline): SGHAT, FQNNGV. The CDR3 runs 16 residues. The CDR3 protein is CASRGLRGDGDWEQDF. DNA of the CDR3: TGTGCCAGCAGGGGGTTGCGTGGGGATGGGGATTGGGAGCAGGACTTC.

To note about this clonotype: An end of the junction differs from the germline gene, which may be a read error. The gene calls are TRBV15 and TRBJ2-7; 8 nucleotides match TRBD1. This CDR3 spans 15 amino acids. Germline V gives CDR1 LNHNV, CDR2 YYDKDF (reference sequence). In nucleotides, the CDR3 is TGTGCCACCAGCATTCGGACAGGGACGGTCTACAAGCAGTACTTC. This encodes CATSIRTGTVYKQYF.

CDR3 coding DNA: TGTGCCAGCAGGGCTAGCGGAGCAGATACGCAGTATTTT. Protein sequence: CASRASGADTQYF. The chain couples TRBV7-2 to TRBJ1-5; the match to TRBD2 covers 7 bases. Near its end, the DNA agrees better with TRBJ2-3, so the J call may be wrong. Germline assignment: CDR1 SGHTA and CDR2 FQGNSA. CDR3 length equals 13 residues.

This clonotype came up many times. The chain combines TRBV9 with TRBJ2-2, with no clear D. Germline CDR1 reads SGDLS; CDR2 reads YYNGEE. CDR3 length: 13 amino acids. V lost 4 bases and J 4 bases, leaving 8 bases between the germline ends. CDR3 bases: TGTGCCAGCAGCCTAAGTATCACCGGGGAGCTGTTTTTT. It yields the protein CASSLSITGELFF.

The rearrangement links TRBV20-1 to TRBJ2-5; 12 bases map to TRBD2. The CDR3 covers 14 residues. The germline V gene encodes CDR1 DFQATT and CDR2 SNEGSKA (reference sequence). The V and J ends lost 6 bases and 10 bases, in that order; junction bases with no gene match: 12. The CDR3 protein is CSARTSGNTGDQYF. CDR3 nucleotide sequence: TGCAGTGCAAGGACTAGCGGGAACACCGGGGACCAGTACTTC.

The rearrangement uses TRBV7-8 and TRBJ2-7; TRBD1 matches 8 bases. After removal of 0 bases from V and 12 bases from J, the junction contained 7 bases not matched to a gene. The CDR3 is made up of 13 amino acids. The germline gives CDR1 SGHVS, CDR2 FQNEAQ. The CDR3 loop is CASSLAGTGSTYF. For the CDR3, the DNA is TGTGCCAGCAGCTTAGCCGGGACAGGTTCTACGTACTTC.

The genes are TRBV7-9 and TRBJ1-3; D remains ambiguous. The CDR3 runs 16 residues. V was clipped by 1 base and J by 0 bases, with 10 bases between them. CDR1 SEHNR and CDR2 FQNEAQ come from the germline V gene (reference sequence). In nucleotides, the CDR3 is TGTGCCAGCAGCTTAGAAAACGGGTACTCTGGAAACACCATATATTTT. Its translation: CASSLENGYSGNTIYF.

Remarks on this clonotype: Given the absence of the conserved phenylalanine or tryptophan at the CDR3 end, a read error is likely. The rearrangement joins TRBV4-2 to TRBJ2-7; the D is unclear. The germline V gene encodes CDR1 LGHNA and CDR2 YNFKEQ. V shed 3 bases and J shed 6 bases, with 6 bases lying between them. This CDR3 is 11 amino acids long. The DNA for the CDR3 is TGTGCCAGCAGCCAGTACGGCGAGCAGTACTAC. The encoded protein is CASSQYGEQYY.

The V call is TRBV7-2, the J call TRBJ2-1; possibly TRBD2 for D (6 bases). This CDR3 has 15 amino acids. The V gene's germline CDR1 is SGHTA and CDR2 FQGNSA. Trimming took 4 bases from V and 7 from J, leaving 17 bases between them. CDR3 loop: CASSSRNGGGNEQFF. As DNA, the CDR3 is TGTGCCAGCAGCTCTAGGAACGGGGGTGGGAATGAGCAGTTCTTC.

The chain joins TRBV7-2 to TRBJ2-5; no reliable D call. Germline CDR1 SGHTA, CDR2 FQGNSA. V was shortened by 5 bases and J by 5 bases, with 12 bases between the two germline ends. The CDR3 sequence is 13 residues long. CDR3: CASSPRLGETQYF. In nucleotides, the CDR3 is TGTGCCAGCAGCCCGCGACTCGGCGAGACCCAGTACTTC.

Of note for this clonotype: A junction boundary mismatches the germline segment, possibly from a read error. The V gene is TRBV7-6, the J gene TRBJ2-7; TRBD1 might be the D (5 bases). The CDR3 sequence is 16 residues long. The germline V gene encodes CDR1 SGHVS and CDR2 FNYEAQ. The CDR3 loop is CANSLAPALQDYEQYF. DNA of the CDR3: TGTGCCAACAGCTTGGCCCCCGCTTTACAGGACTACGAGCAGTACTTC. Looking up the rest from reference TRBV7-6 and TRBJ2-7 gives the full variable domain: GAGVSQSPRYKVTKRGQDVALRCDPISGHVSLYWYRQALGQGPEFLTYFNYEAQQDKSGLPNDRFSAERPEGSISTLTIQRTEQRDSAMYRCANSLAPALQDYEQYFGPGTRLTVT.

This clonotype was seen only a few times. The chain joins TRBV20-1 to TRBJ2-3, with 10 bases that match TRBD2. V was pared by 5 bases and J by 0 bases, with 5 bases of the junction left unmatched. The CDR3 has 15 residues. CDR1 and CDR2 (germline): DFQATT, SNEGSKA (reference sequence). The CDR3 sequence: CSADWTSGSTDTQYF. The CDR3 DNA reads as TGCAGTGCTGATTGGACTAGCGGAAGCACAGATACGCAGTATTTT.

This clonotype was detected only a few times. This rearrangement joins TRBV5-1 to TRBJ2-3; D call uncertain. The CDR3 spans 12 residues. V lost 0 bases, J lost 7 bases, and 6 bases lay in between. From germline, CDR1 is SGHRS and CDR2 YFSETQ. CDR3 bases: TGCGCCAGCAGCTTGGGATTGAATACGCAGTATTTT. It yields the protein CASSLGLNTQYF.

This clonotype was seen a handful of times. The chain combines TRBV2 with TRBJ2-1; D assignment may be TRBD1 or TRBD2 (5 bases each). The V end lost 10 bases, the J end lost 1 base, and 11 bases lay between the germline ends. There are 13 residues in the CDR3. Germline lookup yields CDR1 SNHLY and CDR2 FYNNEI. The CDR3 protein is CAIVRGSYNEQFF. In DNA form, the CDR3 reads TGTGCCATCGTGAGGGGATCCTACAATGAGCAGTTCTTC.

This clonotype was observed a single time. The chain uses TRBV10-1 and TRBJ2-7; D is undetermined. Germline V gene lookup returns CDR1 WNHNN and CDR2 SYGVQD (reference sequence). The CDR3 covers 13 residues. The V gene lost 4 bases and the J gene lost 1 base, with 8 bases spanning the gap. The CDR3 coding sequence is TGCGCCAGCAGTGGTTACGGGTCCTACGAGCAGTACTTC. This gives the protein CASSGYGSYEQYF.

This clonotype was recorded a few times. This sequence may be a read error, since a much larger clone differs from it by one base. This chain uses TRBV5-8 with TRBJ2-2; weak D call: TRBD1 (6 bases). V was trimmed by 7 bases and J by 0 bases, leaving 19 bases between them. The germline CDR1 and CDR2 sequences are SGHTS and YDEGEE. CDR3 length: 17 residues. The CDR3 loop is CASGSISTGTNTGELFF. Here the CDR3 DNA reads TGTGCCAGCGGCTCGATCTCCACAGGGACGAACACCGGGGAGCTGTTTTTT. The full variable domain, its missing parts supplied by reference TRBV5-8 and TRBJ2-2, is EAGVTQSPTHLIKTRGQQATLRCSPISGHTSVYWYQQALGLGLQFLLWYDEGEERNRGNFPPRFSGRQFPNYSSELNVNALELEDSALYLCASGSISTGTNTGELFFGEGSRLTVL.

The rearrangement joins TRBV19 to TRBJ2-7; TRBD1 is a possible D gene (6 bases). The length of the CDR3 is 16 residues. The germline V gene encodes CDR1 LNHDA and CDR2 SQIVND (reference sequence). With 6 bases removed from V and 1 base from J, the gap between germline ends came to 19 bases. The CDR3 nucleotides read TGTGCCAGTAGCAATCCGATCTCGACAGGATCCTACGAGCAGTACTTC. Translated, it gives CASSNPISTGSYEQYF.

This clonotype appeared many times. This chain joins TRBV11-3 and TRBJ2-5; TRBD2 agrees at 14 bases. V was pared by 5 bases and J by 5 bases, with 4 bases of the junction left unmatched. CDR1 and CDR2 (germline): SGHNT, YENEEA. CDR3 size: 15 residues. The CDR3 nucleotides are TGTGCCAGCAGCCTGGGACTAGCGGGAGTCGAGACCCAGTACTTC. Translated: CASSLGLAGVETQYF.

V and J are TRBV20-1 and TRBJ1-4, with 8 bases that match TRBD1. The CDR3 is made up of 14 amino acids. Germline loops: CDR1 DFQATT, CDR2 SNEGSKA (reference sequence). V gave up 0 bases and J gave up 7 bases; unmatched junction bases: 4. The CDR3 nucleotides are TGCAGTGCTAGAGACGTACAGGGGGGTGAAAAACTGTTTTTT. Protein product: CSARDVQGGEKLFF.

The V gene is TRBV20-1, the J gene TRBJ1-1; the D is unclear. Deletions cut 2 bases from V and 3 bases from J, with 13 bases between. Germline CDR1 DFQATT, CDR2 SNEGSKA (reference sequence). This CDR3 has 14 residues. CDR3 protein: CSARSGRVDTEAFF. CDR3 in DNA: TGCAGTGCTAGATCCGGGAGGGTGGACACTGAAGCTTTCTTT.

The chain is built from TRBV19 and TRBJ2-3; D ambiguous. The CDR3 runs 14 residues. The germline gives CDR1 LNHDA, CDR2 SQIVND (reference sequence). The V gene lost 3 bases and the J gene lost 0 bases, with 7 bases spanning the gap. The CDR3 reads CASSIAASTDTQYF. The CDR3 DNA reads as TGTGCCAGTAGTATCGCGGCTAGCACAGATACGCAGTATTTT. Full variable domain (rest looked up from reference TRBV19 and TRBJ2-3): DGGITQSPKYLFRKEGQNVTLSCEQNLNHDAMYWYRQDPGQGLRLIYYSQIVNDFQKGDIAEGYSVSREKKESFPLTVTSAQKNPTAFYLCASSIAASTDTQYFGPGTRLTVL.

The chain recombines TRBV19 with TRBJ1-2; TRBD1 matches 8 bases. The CDR3 runs to 13 residues. CDR1 is LNHDA, CDR2 SQIVND, per germline (reference sequence). V was pared by 5 bases and J by 8 bases, with 7 bases of the junction left unmatched. DNA for the CDR3: TGTGCCAGTAGTGTACAGGGGGGTCGGGGCTACACCTTC. Residues: CASSVQGGRGYTF. Together with reference TRBV19 and TRBJ1-2, the CDR3 gives the full variable domain: DGGITQSPKYLFRKEGQNVTLSCEQNLNHDAMYWYRQDPGQGLRLIYYSQIVNDFQKGDIAEGYSVSREKKESFPLTVTSAQKNPTAFYLCASSVQGGRGYTFGSGTRLTVV.